This T cell receptor beta chain is drawn from a study of radiation and T cells in renal cell carcinoma. Whole-study findings and limits: In blood, top tumor clones expanded by 2 weeks, shrinking by 4.

This clone was seen only once. Its antigen is undetermined. Sequencing was performed with immunoSEQ multiplex PCR; in TCRdb, only in-frame clones are kept and a portion is missing. Of some 120,000 clones detected, around four fifths appear once; the ten largest clones hold 1.5% to 2%. Losses at the gene ends were 7 bases for V and 1 base for J; bases not matched to a gene: 9. In germline, CDR1 is MDHEN, CDR2 SYDVKM. The length of the CDR3 is 15 residues. Indicated time point: blood 2 weeks post-SBRT. Regarding treatment: 15 Gy SBRT to primary tumor, nephrectomy 4 weeks later. After SBRT, blood was collected at 2 and 4 weeks, plus baseline.

The chain combines TRBV28 with TRBJ2-5; TRBD1 matches at 7 bases. The sequence was obtained from an older woman with renal cell carcinoma. Sequences were derived from blood, sampled from a patient whose treatment included radiotherapy and nephrectomy. The CDR3 DNA reads as TGTGCCAGCAATGAAAAGGGGGCTCCCCAAGAGACCCAGTACTTC. Translation: CASNEKGAPQETQYF.